This is a list of T cell receptor beta chains from one sample in a study of blood T cells in healthy people across ages. TCRdb passed the 5' RACE reads through MiXCR, listing each CDR3 protein once. The sample lists about 600,000 distinct CDR3 sequences, more than 45% occurring once. The specimen was blood. Source of these receptors: an elderly man in good health. Each CDR3 is given with its conserved first and last residue. Fields, in order: CDR3 DNA, CDR3 protein, V gene, clone size, D gene, J gene. The D gene is left open where the match is weak. For some rows the clone size is stated as once, few or many, or as a class when expanded; others skip it.

DNA: TGTGCCAGCAGCTTAGTGAGCGGGGCCCTGGCCGGGGAGCTGTTTTTT; CDR3: CASSLVSGALAGELFF; V: TRBV7-2; size: NA; D: TRBD2; J: TRBJ2-2
DNA: TGTGCCAGCTCTAAAGGGGGCTTGGTGGAGACCCAGTACTTC; CDR3: CASSKGGLVETQYF; V: TRBV11-3; size: NA; D: TRBD1; J: TRBJ2-5
DNA: TGCAGCGTTGAGACAAATTCCTACGAGCAGTACTTC; CDR3: CSVETNSYEQYF; V: TRBV29-1; size: NA; D: NA; J: TRBJ2-7
DNA: TGTGCCAGCAGCGTAGCCACTAGCGCCGAGCAGTACTTC; CDR3: CASSVATSAEQYF; V: TRBV7-2; size: NA; D: TRBD2; J: TRBJ2-7
DNA: TGTGCCAGCAGCTTAGGGCCACCGGGGGCCAACGTCCTGACTTTC; CDR3: CASSLGPPGANVLTF; V: TRBV7-2; size: few; D: NA; J: TRBJ2-6
DNA: TGCAGTGCTAGTAGGCTAGCGGGGGGCCCCAGCTCCTACAATGAGCAGTTCTTC; CDR3: CSASRLAGGPSSYNEQFF; V: TRBV20-1; size: NA; D: TRBD2; J: TRBJ2-1
DNA: TGCAGTGCCCCACTCCCCGGGACTAGCGTCACCAGCTCCTACAATGAGCAGTTCTTC; CDR3: CSAPLPGTSVTSSYNEQFF; V: TRBV20-1; size: many; D: TRBD2; J: TRBJ2-1
DNA: TGTGCCAGCAGCCAAGTGGAGGACCCAAACTATGGCTACACCTTC; CDR3: CASSQVEDPNYGYTF; V: TRBV4-2; size: NA; D: NA; J: TRBJ1-2
DNA: TGTGCCAGCAGTGTCGCCCGGGTCTCCGAGCAGTACTTC; CDR3: CASSVARVSEQYF; V: TRBV27; size: NA; D: NA; J: TRBJ2-7
DNA: TGCAGCGTCTTAGCGGGAGGGGGAGACGATGAGCAGTTCTTC; CDR3: CSVLAGGGDDEQFF; V: TRBV29-1; size: many; D: TRBD2; J: TRBJ2-1
DNA: TGTGCCAGCAGTGGACGGACGGGACCCGGGCAGTACTTC; CDR3: CASSGRTGPGQYF; V: TRBV12-3/TRBV12-4; size: few; D: NA; J: TRBJ2-7
DNA: TGTGCCAGCAGCCCACTCAGACAGGGCACGCGCGAGCAGTACTTC; CDR3: CASSPLRQGTREQYF; V: TRBV7-2; size: few; D: TRBD1; J: TRBJ2-7
DNA: TGCGCCAGCACCAATCCCTTGGCAGGGGCGGCAGATACGCAGTATTTT; CDR3: CASTNPLAGAADTQYF; V: TRBV5-1; size: NA; D: NA; J: TRBJ2-3
DNA: TGTGCCAGCAGCCCAATCGTAGGGGGCGTCACTGAAGCTTTCTTT; CDR3: CASSPIVGGVTEAFF; V: TRBV27; size: NA; D: TRBD1; J: TRBJ1-1
DNA: TGCGCCAGCAGCTTGGGGGACACCTCCTACGAGCAGTACTTC; CDR3: CASSLGDTSYEQYF; V: TRBV5-1; size: few; D: NA; J: TRBJ2-7
DNA: TGCGCCAGCTCCGGACGGGGGGTCTACGAGCAGTACTTC; CDR3: CASSGRGVYEQYF; V: TRBV5-1; size: NA; D: TRBD2; J: TRBJ2-7
DNA: TGTGCCAGCAGCCAAGATGTAGGGTACAATGAGCAGTTCTTC; CDR3: CASSQDVGYNEQFF; V: TRBV3-1; size: NA; D: NA; J: TRBJ2-1